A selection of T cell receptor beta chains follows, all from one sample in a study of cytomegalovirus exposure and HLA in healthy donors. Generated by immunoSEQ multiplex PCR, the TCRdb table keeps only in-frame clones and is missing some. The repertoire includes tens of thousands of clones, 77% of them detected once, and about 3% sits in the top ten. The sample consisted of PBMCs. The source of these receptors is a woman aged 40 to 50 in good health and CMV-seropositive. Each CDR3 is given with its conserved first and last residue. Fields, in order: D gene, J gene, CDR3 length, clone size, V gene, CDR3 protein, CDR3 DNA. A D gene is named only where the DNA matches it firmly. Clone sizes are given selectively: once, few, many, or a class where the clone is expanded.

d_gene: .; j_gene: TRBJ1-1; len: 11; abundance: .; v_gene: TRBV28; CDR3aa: CATSTSTEAFF; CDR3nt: TGTGCCACCAGTACATCTACTGAAGCTTTCTTT
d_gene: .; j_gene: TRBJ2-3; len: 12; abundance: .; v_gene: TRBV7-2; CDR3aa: CASTSNLDTQYF; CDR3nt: TGTGCCAGCACCTCTAATCTGGATACGCAGTATTTT
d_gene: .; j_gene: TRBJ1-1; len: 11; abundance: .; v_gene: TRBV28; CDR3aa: CAGQRGTEAFF; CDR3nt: TGTGCCGGGCAAAGGGGCACTGAAGCTTTCTTT
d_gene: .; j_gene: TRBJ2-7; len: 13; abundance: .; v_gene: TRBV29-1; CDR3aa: CSVERDTPYEQYF; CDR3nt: TGCAGCGTTGAAAGGGACACCCCCTACGAGCAGTACTTC
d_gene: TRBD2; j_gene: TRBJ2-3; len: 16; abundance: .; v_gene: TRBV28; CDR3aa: CASSLRLAGGSDTQYF; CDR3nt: TGTGCCAGCAGTTTAAGGCTAGCGGGGGGGTCAGATACGCAGTATTTT
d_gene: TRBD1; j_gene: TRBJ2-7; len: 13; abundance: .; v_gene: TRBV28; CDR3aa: CASRRQGGYEQYF; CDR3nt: TGTGCCAGCAGACGACAGGGCGGATACGAGCAGTACTTC
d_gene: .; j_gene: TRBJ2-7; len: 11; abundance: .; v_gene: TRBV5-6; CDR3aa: CASAVGTEQYF; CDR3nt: TGTGCCAGCGCGGTAGGTACCGAGCAGTACTTC
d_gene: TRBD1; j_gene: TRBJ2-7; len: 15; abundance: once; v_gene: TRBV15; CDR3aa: CATSRGGQDSYEQYF; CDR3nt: TGTGCCACCAGCAGAGGAGGACAGGATTCCTACGAGCAGTACTTC
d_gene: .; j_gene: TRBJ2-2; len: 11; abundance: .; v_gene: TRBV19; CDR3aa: CASKQPGELFF; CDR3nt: TGTGCCAGTAAACAGCCCGGGGAGCTGTTTTTT
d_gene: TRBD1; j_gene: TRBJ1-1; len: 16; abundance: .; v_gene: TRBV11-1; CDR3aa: CASRPHRGPLNTEAFF; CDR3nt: TGTGCCAGCAGACCACACAGGGGGCCTTTGAACACTGAAGCTTTCTTT
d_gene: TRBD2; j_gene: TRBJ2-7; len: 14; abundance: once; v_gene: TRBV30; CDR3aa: CAWGGLAASYEQYF; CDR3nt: TGTGCCTGGGGGGGACTAGCGGCCTCCTACGAGCAGTACTTC
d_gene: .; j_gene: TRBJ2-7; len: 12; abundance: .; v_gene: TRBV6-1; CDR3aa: CASRRSTYEQYF; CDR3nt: TGTGCCAGCAGACGGTCGACCTACGAGCAGTACTTC
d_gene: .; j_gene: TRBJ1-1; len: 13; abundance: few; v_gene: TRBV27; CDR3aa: CASSHTWETEAFF; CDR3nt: TGTGCCAGCAGTCACACCTGGGAGACTGAAGCTTTCTTT
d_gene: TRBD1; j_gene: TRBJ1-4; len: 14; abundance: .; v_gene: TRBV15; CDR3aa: CATSGGQKSEKLFF; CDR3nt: TGTGCCACCAGCGGGGGACAGAAAAGTGAAAAACTGTTTTTT
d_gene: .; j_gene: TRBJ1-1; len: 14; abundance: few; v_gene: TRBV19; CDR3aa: CASSIKLQNTEAFF; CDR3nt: TGTGCCAGTAGTATAAAGCTCCAGAACACTGAAGCTTTCTTT
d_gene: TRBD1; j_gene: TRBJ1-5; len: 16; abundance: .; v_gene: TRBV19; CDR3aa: CASSFKGAQVNQPQHF; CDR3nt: TGTGCCAGTAGTTTCAAGGGGGCCCAAGTAAATCAGCCCCAGCATTTT
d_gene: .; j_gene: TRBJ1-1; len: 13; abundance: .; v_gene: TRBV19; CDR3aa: CASSMNRADAAFF; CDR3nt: TGTGCCAGTAGTATGAACAGGGCGGATGCAGCTTTCTTT
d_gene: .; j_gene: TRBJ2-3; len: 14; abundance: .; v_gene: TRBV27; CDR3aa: CASSFQGSTDTQYF; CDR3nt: TGTGCCAGCAGTTTTCAGGGATCCACAGATACGCAGTATTTT
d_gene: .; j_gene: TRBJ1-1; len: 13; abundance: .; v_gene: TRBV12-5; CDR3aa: CASGLAGNTEAFF; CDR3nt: TGTGCTAGTGGTTTGGCAGGGAACACTGAAGCTTTCTTT
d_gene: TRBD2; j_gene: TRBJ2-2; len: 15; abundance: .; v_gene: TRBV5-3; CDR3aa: CARSSRSGATGELFF; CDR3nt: TGTGCCAGAAGCTCGCGTAGCGGGGCCACCGGGGAGCTGTTTTTT
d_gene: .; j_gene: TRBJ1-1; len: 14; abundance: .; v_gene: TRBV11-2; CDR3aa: CASSFRGEGTEAFF; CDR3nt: TGTGCCAGCAGCTTCAGGGGAGAGGGCACTGAAGCTTTCTTT
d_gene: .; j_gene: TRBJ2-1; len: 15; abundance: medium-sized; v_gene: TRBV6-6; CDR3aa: CASANDGTTGDEQFF; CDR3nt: TGTGCCAGCGCCAACGACGGCACCACCGGGGATGAGCAGTTCTTC
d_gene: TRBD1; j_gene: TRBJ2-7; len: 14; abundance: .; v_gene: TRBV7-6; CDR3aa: CASSTGTGSHEQYF; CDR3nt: TGTGCCAGCAGCACCGGGACAGGGTCCCACGAGCAGTACTTC
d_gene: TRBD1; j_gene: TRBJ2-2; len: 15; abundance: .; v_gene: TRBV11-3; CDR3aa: CASRQGTANTGELFF; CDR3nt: TGTGCCAGCAGACAGGGGACGGCGAACACCGGGGAGCTGTTTTTT
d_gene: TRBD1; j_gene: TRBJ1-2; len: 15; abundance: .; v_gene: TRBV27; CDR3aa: CASSLFGGQGFGYTF; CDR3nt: TGTGCCAGCAGTTTATTTGGGGGACAGGGGTTTGGCTACACCTTC
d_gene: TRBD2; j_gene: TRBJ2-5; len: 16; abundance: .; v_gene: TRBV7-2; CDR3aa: CASSLDLAGGQETQYF; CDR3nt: TGTGCCAGCAGCTTAGACCTAGCGGGGGGGCAAGAGACCCAGTACTTC
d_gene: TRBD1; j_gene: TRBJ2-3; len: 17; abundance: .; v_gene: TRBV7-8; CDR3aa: CASSFRTGTGSTDTQYF; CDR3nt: TGTGCCAGCAGCTTTAGAACCGGGACAGGGAGCACAGATACGCAGTATTTT
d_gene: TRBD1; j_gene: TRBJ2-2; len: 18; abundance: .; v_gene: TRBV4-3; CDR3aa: CASSQEGGQGRNTGELFF; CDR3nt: TGCGCCAGCAGCCAAGAGGGGGGACAGGGAAGGAACACCGGGGAGCTGTTTTTT
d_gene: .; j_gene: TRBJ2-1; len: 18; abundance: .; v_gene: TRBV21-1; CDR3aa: CASTTGTSGGGSYNEQFF; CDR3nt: TGTGCCAGCACCACCGGGACTAGCGGGGGCGGCTCCTACAATGAGCAGTTCTTC
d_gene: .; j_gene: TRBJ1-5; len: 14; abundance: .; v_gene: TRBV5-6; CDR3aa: CASSLSFSNQPQHF; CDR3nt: TGTGCCAGCAGCTTAAGCTTTAGCAATCAGCCCCAGCATTTT
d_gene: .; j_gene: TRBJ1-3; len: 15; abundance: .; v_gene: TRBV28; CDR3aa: CASSIDRASGNTIYF; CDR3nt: TGTGCCAGCAGTATCGACAGAGCATCTGGAAACACCATATATTTT
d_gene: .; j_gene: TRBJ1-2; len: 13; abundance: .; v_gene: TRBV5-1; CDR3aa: CASSFGDSYGYTF; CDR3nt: TGCGCCAGCAGCTTTGGGGACTCCTATGGCTACACCTTC
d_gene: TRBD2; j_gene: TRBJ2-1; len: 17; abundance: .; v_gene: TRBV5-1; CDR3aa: CASSSGLAGTDGDEQFF; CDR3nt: TGCGCCAGCAGCTCGGGACTAGCGGGGACTGATGGTGATGAGCAGTTCTTC
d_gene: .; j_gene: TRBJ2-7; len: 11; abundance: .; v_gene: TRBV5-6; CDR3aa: CASSSSGEQYF; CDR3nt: TGTGCCAGCAGCTCTAGTGGTGAGCAGTACTTC
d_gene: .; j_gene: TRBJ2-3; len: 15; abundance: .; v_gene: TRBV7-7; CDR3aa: CASSLSSGGSDTQYF; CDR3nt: TGTGCCAGCAGCTTGAGTAGCGGAGGTTCAGATACGCAGTATTTT
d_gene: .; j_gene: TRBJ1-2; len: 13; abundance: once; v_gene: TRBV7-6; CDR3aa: CASSPAGTRGYTF; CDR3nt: TGTGCCAGCAGCCCCGCCGGGACAAGAGGCTACACCTTC
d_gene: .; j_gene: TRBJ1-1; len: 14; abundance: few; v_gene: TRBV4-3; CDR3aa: CASSQDQGWTKAFF; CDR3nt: TGCGCCAGCAGCCAAGATCAGGGCTGGACTAAAGCTTTCTTT
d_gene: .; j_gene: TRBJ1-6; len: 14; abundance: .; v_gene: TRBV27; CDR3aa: CASSFFKGDSPLHF; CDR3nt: TGTGCCAGCAGTTTTTTCAAGGGGGATTCACCCCTCCACTTT
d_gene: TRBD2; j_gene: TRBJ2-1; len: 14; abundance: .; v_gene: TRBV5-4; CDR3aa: CASSWTTSGNEQFF; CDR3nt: TGTGCCAGCAGCTGGACGACTAGCGGGAATGAGCAGTTCTTC
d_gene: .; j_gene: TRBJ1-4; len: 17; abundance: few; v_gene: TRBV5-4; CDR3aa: CASSLGRGSATNEKLFF; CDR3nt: TGTGCCAGCAGCTTGGGTCGGGGTTCGGCAACTAATGAAAAACTGTTTTTT
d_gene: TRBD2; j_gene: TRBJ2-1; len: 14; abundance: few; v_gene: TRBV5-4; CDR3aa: CAGSGGLPGNEQFF; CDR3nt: TGTGCCGGATCGGGGGGACTACCGGGAAATGAGCAGTTCTTC
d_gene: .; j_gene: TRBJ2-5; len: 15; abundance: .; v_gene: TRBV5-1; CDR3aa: CASSRGAGRQETQYF; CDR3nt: TGCGCCAGCAGCCGAGGGGCGGGGCGTCAAGAGACCCAGTACTTC
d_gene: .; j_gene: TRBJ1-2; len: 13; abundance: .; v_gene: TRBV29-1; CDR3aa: CSVDRQGMGGYTF; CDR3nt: TGCAGCGTTGACCGGCAGGGAATGGGTGGCTACACCTTC
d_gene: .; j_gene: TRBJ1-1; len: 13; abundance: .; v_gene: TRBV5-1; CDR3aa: CASSLLQGGQAFF; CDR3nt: TGCGCCAGCAGCTTGTTGCAGGGAGGGCAAGCTTTCTTT
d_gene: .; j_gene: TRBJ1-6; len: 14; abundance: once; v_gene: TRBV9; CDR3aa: CASSPRSYNSPLHF; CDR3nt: TGTGCCAGCAGCCCCCGGTCCTATAATTCACCCCTCCACTTT